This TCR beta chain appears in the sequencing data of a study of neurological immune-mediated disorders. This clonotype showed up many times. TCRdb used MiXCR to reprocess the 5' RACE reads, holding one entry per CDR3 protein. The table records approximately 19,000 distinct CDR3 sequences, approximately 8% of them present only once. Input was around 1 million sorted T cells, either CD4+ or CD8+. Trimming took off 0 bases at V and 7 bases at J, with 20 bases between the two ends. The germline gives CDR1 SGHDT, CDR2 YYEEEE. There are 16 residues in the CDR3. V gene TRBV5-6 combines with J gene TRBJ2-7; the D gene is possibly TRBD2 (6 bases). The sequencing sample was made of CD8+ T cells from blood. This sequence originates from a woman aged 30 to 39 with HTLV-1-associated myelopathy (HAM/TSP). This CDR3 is CASSLGPGGIKEEQYF. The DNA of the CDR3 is TGTGCCAGCAGCTTGGGTCCCGGCGGGATTAAGGAGGAGCAGTACTTC. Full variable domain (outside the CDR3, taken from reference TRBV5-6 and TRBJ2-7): DAGVTQSPTHLIKTRGQQVTLRCSPKSGHDTVSWYQQALGQGPQFIFQYYEEEERQRGNFPDRFSGHQFPNYSSELNVNALLLGDSALYLCASSLGPGGIKEEQYFGPGTRLTVT.